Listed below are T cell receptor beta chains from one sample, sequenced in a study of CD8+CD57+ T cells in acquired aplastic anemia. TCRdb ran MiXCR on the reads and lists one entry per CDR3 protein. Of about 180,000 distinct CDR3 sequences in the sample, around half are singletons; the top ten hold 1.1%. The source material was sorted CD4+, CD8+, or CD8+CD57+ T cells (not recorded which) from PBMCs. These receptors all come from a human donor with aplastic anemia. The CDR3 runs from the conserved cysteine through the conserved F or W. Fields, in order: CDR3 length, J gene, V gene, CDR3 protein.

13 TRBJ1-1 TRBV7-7 CASSDGLGTEAFF
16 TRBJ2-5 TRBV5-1 CASSWGLAGGPGTQYF
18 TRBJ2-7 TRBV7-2 CASSLALGTSGASYEQYF
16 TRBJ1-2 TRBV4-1 CASSQDGGRRNYGYTF
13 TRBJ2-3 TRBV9 CASSVEVTDTQYF
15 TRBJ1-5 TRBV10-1 CTSSEGNRGNQPQHF
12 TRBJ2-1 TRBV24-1 CATSDLEGEQFF
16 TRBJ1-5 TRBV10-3 CATTRAQGEGNQPQHF
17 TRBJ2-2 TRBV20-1 CSAREMPGLGTTGELFF
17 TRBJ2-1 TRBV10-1 CASSDSTSGSTYNEQFF
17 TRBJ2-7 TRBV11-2 CASSLEGSLGFPYEQYF
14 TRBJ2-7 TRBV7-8 CASSFGSRSYEQYF
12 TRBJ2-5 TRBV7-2 CASSLTRETQYF
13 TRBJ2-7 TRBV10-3 CAISLQGSHEQYF
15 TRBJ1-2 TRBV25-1 CASSERTDRPPGYTF
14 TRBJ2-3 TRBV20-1 CSARGTGRTDTQYF